The clone carrying this T cell receptor (beta chain) was observed a few times. The antigen is unknown. A multiplex PCR was run with 60 Vbeta primers and 13 Jbeta primers. Repertoires were generated with immunoSEQ multiplex PCR, while TCRdb's copy carries only in-frame clones and drops some. Found here are 130,000 to 150,000 clones, approximately 72% of them singletons; the top ten hold approximately 2%. These data come from a study of cytomegalovirus exposure and HLA in healthy donors. Study conclusions and caveats: More clonal expansion characterized HLA-associated TCR beta chains than equally common others in a later analysis. When presence/absence was analysed, sequencing depth was taken to be roughly uniform across donors. The authors enumerated 150 to 200 TCR beta chains as linked to cytomegalovirus.

V lost 3 bases and J lost 9, with 15 bases in between. Per the germline V gene, CDR1 is MGHRA and CDR2 is YSYEKL. The length of the CDR3 is 14 residues. Material: PBMCs. The sequence was obtained from a man aged 35 to 55 in good health and CMV-seronegative. The V and J genes are TRBV4-1 and TRBJ2-1; possibly TRBD2 for D (5 bases). In nucleotides, the CDR3 is TGCGCCAGCAGCCAGAGGGAGCAGTTCCGTGAGCAGTTCTTC. Translation: CASSQREQFREQFF.